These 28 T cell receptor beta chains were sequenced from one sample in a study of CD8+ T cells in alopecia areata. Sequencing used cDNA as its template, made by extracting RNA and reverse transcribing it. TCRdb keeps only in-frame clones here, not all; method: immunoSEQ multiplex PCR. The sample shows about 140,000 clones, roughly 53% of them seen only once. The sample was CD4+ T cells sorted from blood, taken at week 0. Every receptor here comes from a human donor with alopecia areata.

CDR3 protein: CAWSLGTGDQPQHF. CDR3 DNA sequence: TGTGCCTGGAGTTTGGGGACAGGGGACCAGCCCCAGCATTTT. This chain joins TRBV30 and TRBJ1-5; 10 nucleotides match TRBD1. This CDR3 contains 14 residues. The V gene end was trimmed by 2 bases and the J gene end by 7 bases; junction bases not matched to a gene: 5. From germline, CDR1 is GTSNPN and CDR2 SVGIG (reference sequence).

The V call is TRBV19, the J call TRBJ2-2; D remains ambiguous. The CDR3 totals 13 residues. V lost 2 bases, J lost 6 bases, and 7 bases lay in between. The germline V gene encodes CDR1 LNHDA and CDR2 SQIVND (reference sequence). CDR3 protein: CASSIRGPGELFF. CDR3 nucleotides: TGTGCCAGTAGTATAAGAGGCCCCGGGGAGCTGTTTTTT.

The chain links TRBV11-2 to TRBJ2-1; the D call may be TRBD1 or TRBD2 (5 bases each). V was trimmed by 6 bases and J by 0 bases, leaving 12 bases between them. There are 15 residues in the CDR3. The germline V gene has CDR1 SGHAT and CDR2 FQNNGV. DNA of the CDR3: TGTGCCAGCAGTTCTGGGACCAGCTCCTACAATGAGCAGTTCTTC. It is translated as CASSSGTSSYNEQFF.

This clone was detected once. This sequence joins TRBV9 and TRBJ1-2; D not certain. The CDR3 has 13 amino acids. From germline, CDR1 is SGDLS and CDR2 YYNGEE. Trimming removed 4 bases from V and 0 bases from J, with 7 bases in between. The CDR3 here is CASSPLSNYGYTF. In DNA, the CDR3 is TGTGCCAGCAGCCCCCTCTCTAACTATGGCTACACCTTC. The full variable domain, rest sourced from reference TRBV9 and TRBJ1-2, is DSGVTQTPKHLITATGQRVTLRCSPRSGDLSVYWYQQSLDQGLQFLIQYYNGEERAKGNILERFSAQQFPDLHSELNLSSLELGDSALYFCASSPLSNYGYTFGSGTRLTVV.

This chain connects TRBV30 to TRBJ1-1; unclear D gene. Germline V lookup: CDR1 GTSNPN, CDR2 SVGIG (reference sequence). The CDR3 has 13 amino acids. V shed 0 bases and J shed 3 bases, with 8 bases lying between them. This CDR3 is CAWSVNDHTEAFF. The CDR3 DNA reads TGTGCCTGGAGTGTAAACGACCACACTGAAGCTTTCTTT.

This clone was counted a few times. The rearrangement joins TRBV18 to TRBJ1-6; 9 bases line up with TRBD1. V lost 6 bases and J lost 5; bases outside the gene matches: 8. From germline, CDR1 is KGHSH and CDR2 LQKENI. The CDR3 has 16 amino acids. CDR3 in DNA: TGTGCCAGCTCCCTTTCCGACAGGGGGAATAATTCACCCCTCCACTTT. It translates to CASSLSDRGNNSPLHF.

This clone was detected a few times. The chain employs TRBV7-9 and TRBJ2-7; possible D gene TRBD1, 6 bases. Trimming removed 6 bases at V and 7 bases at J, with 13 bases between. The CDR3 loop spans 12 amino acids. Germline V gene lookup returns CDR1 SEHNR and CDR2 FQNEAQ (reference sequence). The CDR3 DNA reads TGTGCCAGCAGTTCAGGGGATCGGGAGCAGTACTTC. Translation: CASSSGDREQYF.

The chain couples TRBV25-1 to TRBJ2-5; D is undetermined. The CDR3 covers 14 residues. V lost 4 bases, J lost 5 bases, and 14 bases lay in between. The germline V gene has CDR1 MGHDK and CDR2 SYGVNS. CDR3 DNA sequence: TGTGCCAGCAGTGGGAACCTTGGCGTGGAGACCCAGTACTTC. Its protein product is CASSGNLGVETQYF. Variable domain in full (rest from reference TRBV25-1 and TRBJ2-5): EADIYQTPRYLVIGTGKKITLECSQTMGHDKMYWYQQDPGMELHLIHYSYGVNSTEKGDLSSESTVSRIRTEHFPLTLESARPSHTSQYLCASSGNLGVETQYFGPGTRLLVL.

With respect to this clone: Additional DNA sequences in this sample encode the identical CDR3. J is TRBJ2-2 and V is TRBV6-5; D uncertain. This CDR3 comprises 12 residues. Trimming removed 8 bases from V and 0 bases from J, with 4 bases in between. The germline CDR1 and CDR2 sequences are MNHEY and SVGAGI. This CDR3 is CASGTNTGELFF. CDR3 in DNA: TGTGCCAGCGGGACGAACACCGGGGAGCTGTTTTTT.

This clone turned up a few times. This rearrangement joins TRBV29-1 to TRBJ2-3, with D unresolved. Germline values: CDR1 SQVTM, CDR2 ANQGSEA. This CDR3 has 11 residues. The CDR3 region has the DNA TGCAGTGCTGTTGGCACAGATACGCAGTATTTT. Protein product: CSAVGTDTQYF.

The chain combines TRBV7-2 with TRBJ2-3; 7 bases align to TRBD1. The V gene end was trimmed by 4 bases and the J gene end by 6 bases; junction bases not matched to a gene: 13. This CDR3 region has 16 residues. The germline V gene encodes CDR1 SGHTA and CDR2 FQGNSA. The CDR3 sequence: CASSSPLRGGQDTQYF. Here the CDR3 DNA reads TGTGCCAGCAGCTCCCCTTTACGAGGGGGCCAGGATACGCAGTATTTT.

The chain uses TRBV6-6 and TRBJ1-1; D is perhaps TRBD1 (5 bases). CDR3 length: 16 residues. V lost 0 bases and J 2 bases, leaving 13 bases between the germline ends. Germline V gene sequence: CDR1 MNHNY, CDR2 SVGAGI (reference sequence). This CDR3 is CASSYSTGVGNTEAFF. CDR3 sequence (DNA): TGTGCCAGCAGTTACTCGACGGGGGTAGGTAACACTGAAGCTTTCTTT.

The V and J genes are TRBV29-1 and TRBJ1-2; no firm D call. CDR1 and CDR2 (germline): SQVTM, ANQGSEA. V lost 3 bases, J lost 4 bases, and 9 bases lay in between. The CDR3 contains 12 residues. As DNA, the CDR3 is TGCAGCGTTGAGGCAGGAGCCTATGGCTACACCTTC. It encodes CSVEAGAYGYTF.

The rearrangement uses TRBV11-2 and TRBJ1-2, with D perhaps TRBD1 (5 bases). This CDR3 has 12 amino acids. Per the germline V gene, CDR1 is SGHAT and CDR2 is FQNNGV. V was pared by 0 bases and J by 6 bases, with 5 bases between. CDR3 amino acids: CASSLEGHGYTF. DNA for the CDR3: TGTGCCAGCAGCTTAGAGGGACATGGCTACACCTTC.

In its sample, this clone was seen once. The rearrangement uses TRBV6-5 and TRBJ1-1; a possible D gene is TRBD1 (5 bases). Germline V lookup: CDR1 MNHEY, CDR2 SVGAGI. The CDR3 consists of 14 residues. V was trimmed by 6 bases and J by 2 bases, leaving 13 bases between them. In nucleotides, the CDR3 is TGTGCCAGCAGCCCCATGGGACCAAACACTGAAGCTTTCTTT. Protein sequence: CASSPMGPNTEAFF.

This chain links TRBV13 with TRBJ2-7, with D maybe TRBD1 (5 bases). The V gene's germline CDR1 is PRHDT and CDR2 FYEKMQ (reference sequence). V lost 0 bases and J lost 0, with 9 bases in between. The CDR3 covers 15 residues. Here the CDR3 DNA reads TGTGCCAGCAGCTTAGGCCGACAGCCCTCCTACGAGCAGTACTTC. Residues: CASSLGRQPSYEQYF.

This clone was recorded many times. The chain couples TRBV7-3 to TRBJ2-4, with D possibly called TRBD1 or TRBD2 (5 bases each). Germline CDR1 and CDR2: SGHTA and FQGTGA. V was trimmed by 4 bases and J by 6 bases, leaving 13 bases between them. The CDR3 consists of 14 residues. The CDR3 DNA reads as TGTGCCAGCAGCTCGTCGGGGCCGGGAAACATTCAGTACTTC. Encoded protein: CASSSSGPGNIQYF. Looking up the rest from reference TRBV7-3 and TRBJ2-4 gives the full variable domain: GAGVSQTPSNKVTEKGKYVELRCDPISGHTALYWYRQSLGQGPEFLIYFQGTGAADDSGLPNDRFFAVRPEGSVSTLKIQRTERGDSAVYLCASSSSGPGNIQYFGAGTRLSVL.

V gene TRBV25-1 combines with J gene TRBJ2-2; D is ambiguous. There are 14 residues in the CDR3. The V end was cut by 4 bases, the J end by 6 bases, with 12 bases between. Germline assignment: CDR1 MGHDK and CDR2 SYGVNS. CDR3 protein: CASSGFRVPGELFF. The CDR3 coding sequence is TGTGCCAGCAGTGGCTTTCGTGTTCCCGGGGAGCTGTTTTTT.

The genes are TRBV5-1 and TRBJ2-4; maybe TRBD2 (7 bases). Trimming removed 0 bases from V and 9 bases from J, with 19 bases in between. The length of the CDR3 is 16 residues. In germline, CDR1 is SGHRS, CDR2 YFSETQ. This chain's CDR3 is CASSLGWGGPEGIQYF. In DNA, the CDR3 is TGCGCCAGCAGCTTGGGCTGGGGGGGCCCTGAAGGCATTCAGTACTTC.

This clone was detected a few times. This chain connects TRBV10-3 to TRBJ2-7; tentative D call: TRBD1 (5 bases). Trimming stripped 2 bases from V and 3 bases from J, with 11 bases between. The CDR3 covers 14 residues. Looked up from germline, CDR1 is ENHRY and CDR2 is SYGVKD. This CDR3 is CAISEGRVSYEQYF. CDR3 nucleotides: TGTGCCATCAGTGAGGGCAGGGTGAGCTACGAGCAGTACTTC.

The CDR3 loop is CASKRQGASGYTF. The DNA of the CDR3 is TGTGCCAGCAAACGACAGGGGGCGAGTGGCTACACCTTC. The rearrangement links TRBV27 to TRBJ1-2; TRBD1 matches 10 bases. V shed 7 bases, J shed 7 bases, and the junction held 6 bases outside the gene matches. From germline, CDR1 is MNHEY and CDR2 SMNVEV (reference sequence). This CDR3 spans 13 amino acids.

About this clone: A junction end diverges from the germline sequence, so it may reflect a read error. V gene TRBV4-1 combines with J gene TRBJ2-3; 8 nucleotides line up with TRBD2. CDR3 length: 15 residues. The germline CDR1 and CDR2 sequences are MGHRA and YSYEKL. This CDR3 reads CASSSRGGITNTQYF. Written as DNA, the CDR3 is TGCGCCAGCAGCTCCCGGGGGGGGATCACAAATACGCAGTATTTT.

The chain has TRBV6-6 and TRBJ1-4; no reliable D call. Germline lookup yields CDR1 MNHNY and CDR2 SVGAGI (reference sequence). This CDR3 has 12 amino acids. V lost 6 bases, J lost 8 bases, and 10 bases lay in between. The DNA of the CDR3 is TGTGCCAGCAGCCTACGCGAAGAAAAACTGTTTTTT. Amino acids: CASSLREEKLFF.

The CDR3 sequence is CSVAMSENTEAFF. The CDR3 region has the DNA TGCAGCGTTGCTATGTCAGAGAACACTGAAGCTTTCTTT. The chain is built from TRBV29-1 and TRBJ1-1; D unresolved. Per germline, CDR1 SQVTM and CDR2 ANQGSEA. Trimming cost V 4 bases and J 1 base, with 10 bases left between them. The CDR3 has 13 residues.

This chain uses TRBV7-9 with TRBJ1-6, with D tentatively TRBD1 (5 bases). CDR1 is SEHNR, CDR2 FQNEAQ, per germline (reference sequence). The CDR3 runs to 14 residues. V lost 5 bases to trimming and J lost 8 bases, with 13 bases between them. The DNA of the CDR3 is TGTGCCAGCAGCGAGCAGGGAGTGGATTCACCCCTCCACTTT. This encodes CASSEQGVDSPLHF.

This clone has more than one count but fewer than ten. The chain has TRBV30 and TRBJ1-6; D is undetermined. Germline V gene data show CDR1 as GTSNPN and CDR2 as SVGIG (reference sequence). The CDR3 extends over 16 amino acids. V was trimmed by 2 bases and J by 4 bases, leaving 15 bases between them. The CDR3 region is CAWSLGVGGYNSPLHF. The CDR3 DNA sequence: TGTGCCTGGAGTCTGGGCGTCGGCGGGTATAATTCACCCCTCCACTTT.

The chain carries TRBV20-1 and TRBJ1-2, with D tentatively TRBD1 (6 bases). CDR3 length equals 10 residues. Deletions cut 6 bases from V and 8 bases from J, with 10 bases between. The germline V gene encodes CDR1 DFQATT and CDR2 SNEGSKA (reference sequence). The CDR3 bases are TGCAGTGCCCAGGGGAGCGGCTACACCTTC. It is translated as CSAQGSGYTF.

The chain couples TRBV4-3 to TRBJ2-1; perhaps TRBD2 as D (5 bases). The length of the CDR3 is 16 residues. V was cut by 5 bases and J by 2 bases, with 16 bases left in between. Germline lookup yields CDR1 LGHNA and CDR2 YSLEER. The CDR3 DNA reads TGCGCCAGCAGCTATAGATTCCAGGAGGCCTACAATGAGCAGTTCTTC. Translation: CASSYRFQEAYNEQFF.